Below are 11 T cell receptor beta chains sequenced from a single sample in a study of shared clonotypes between healthy human individuals. Method: immunoSEQ multiplex PCR; TCRdb's copy keeps in-frame clones and lacks some. Here the sample spans millions of clones, 90% to 95% being singletons. Sequenced: naive CD4+ T cells sorted from blood. Regarding subset: CD45RA+ positively selected. These receptor sequences come from a man aged 18 to 35 in good health.

This clone was observed a handful of times. The chain joins TRBV6-1 to TRBJ1-6; D not certain. With 2 bases removed from V and 10 bases from J, the gap between germline ends came to 3 bases. The germline V gene encodes CDR1 MNHNS and CDR2 SASEGT. The CDR3 covers 11 residues. CDR3 amino acids: CASSEISPLHF. The CDR3 DNA is TGTGCCAGCAGTGAAATCTCACCCCTCCACTTT.

The V call is TRBV6-5, the J call TRBJ1-5; 7 bases match TRBD1. Losses at the gene ends were 0 bases for V and 0 bases for J; bases not matched to a gene: 2. Germline loops: CDR1 MNHEY, CDR2 SVGAGI. The CDR3 sequence is 16 residues long. DNA of the CDR3: TGTGCCAGCAGTTACTCCAGACAGGGTAGCAATCAGCCCCAGCATTTT. Translated, it gives CASSYSRQGSNQPQHF.

Regarding this clone: The sample has other DNA sequences that encode this CDR3 too. The CDR3 is CSVDRNTGELFF. CDR3 sequence (DNA): TGCAGCGTTGATCGGAACACCGGGGAGCTGTTTTTT. The rearrangement uses TRBV29-1 and TRBJ2-2; D not resolved. V lost 3 bases, J lost 1 base, and 3 bases lay in between. The CDR3 spans 12 residues. The V gene's germline CDR1 is SQVTM and CDR2 ANQGSEA.

V usage is TRBV27 and J usage is TRBJ2-1; the match to TRBD1 covers 9 bases. The CDR3 is made up of 15 amino acids. The germline CDR1 and CDR2 sequences are MNHEY and SMNVEV (reference sequence). The V and J ends lost 5 bases and 8 bases, in that order; junction bases with no gene match: 10. CDR3 nucleotide sequence: TGTGCCAGCAGTAAGGACAGGGGTATATTCGATGAGCAGTTCTTC. It specifies CASSKDRGIFDEQFF.

The chain uses TRBV5-6 and TRBJ2-3; 7 bases match TRBD1. The CDR3 loop spans 15 amino acids. Germline loops: CDR1 SGHDT, CDR2 YYEEEE. V lost 3 bases, J lost 2 bases, and 6 bases stayed unmatched. DNA of the CDR3: TGTGCCAGCAGCTCGTTAGGGGGCACCACAGATACGCAGTATTTT. This translates into CASSSLGGTTDTQYF.

Remarks on this clone: Other nucleotide sequences from this sample produce the same CDR3. The genes are TRBV5-1 and TRBJ2-7, with TRBD1 as a possible D gene (5 bases). The germline V gene has CDR1 SGHRS and CDR2 YFSETQ. The CDR3 is made up of 13 amino acids. Trimming cost V 2 bases and J 6 bases, with 12 bases left between them. Written as DNA, the CDR3 is TGCGCCAGCAGCTTAGGGCAGGGCCGCGAGCAGTACTTC. This codes for CASSLGQGREQYF.

As for this clone: The same CDR3 is also encoded by other DNA sequences in this sample. CDR3 region: CASSINRGTEAFF. The CDR3 DNA sequence: TGTGCCAGTAGTATAAATCGCGGCACTGAAGCTTTCTTT. The J gene is TRBJ1-1, the V gene TRBV19; no clear D gene. The germline V gene encodes CDR1 LNHDA and CDR2 SQIVND (reference sequence). Trimming shortened V by 2 bases and J by 4 bases, and 8 bases separated the two germline ends. The CDR3 covers 13 residues.

V and J are TRBV19 and TRBJ2-2; tentatively, D is TRBD2 (5 bases). There are 15 residues in the CDR3. Germline CDR1 reads LNHDA; CDR2 reads SQIVND (reference sequence). V lost 5 bases and J 3 bases, leaving 13 bases between the germline ends. CDR3 sequence: CASSRGWLDTGELFF. The CDR3 bases are TGTGCCAGTAGTCGAGGGTGGTTGGACACCGGGGAGCTGTTTTTT.

J is TRBJ2-5 and V is TRBV18, with 10 nucleotides matching TRBD1. This CDR3 is 16 amino acids long. The germline V gene has CDR1 KGHSH and CDR2 LQKENI. The J segment lost 0 bases and the V segment lost 3 bases, leaving 4 bases of the junction unmatched. CDR3 sequence: CASSPTTGGNQETQYF. CDR3 nucleotide sequence: TGTGCCAGCTCACCCACGACAGGGGGCAACCAAGAGACCCAGTACTTC.

The V gene is TRBV18, the J gene TRBJ1-6; D is unresolved. V was cut by 2 bases and J by 9 bases, with 8 bases left in between. The CDR3 length is 13 residues. CDR1 and CDR2 from the germline V gene are KGHSH and LQKENI. CDR3 in amino acids: CASSPFSFSPLHF. The DNA of the CDR3 is TGTGCCAGCTCACCATTTTCGTTTTCACCCCTCCACTTT.

Only one count was recorded for this clone. The rearrangement joins TRBV5-1 to TRBJ1-1; 8 positions agree with TRBD1. The CDR3 totals 15 residues. Germline V gene data show CDR1 as SGHRS and CDR2 as YFSETQ. Unmatched junction bases numbered 8, after V lost 0 bases and J lost 7 bases. The CDR3, as DNA: TGCGCCAGCAGCTTGGCCTCCAGGGGGCTTGGTGAAGCTTTCTTT. Translating gives CASSLASRGLGEAFF.